The rows below give T cell receptor beta chains drawn from one sample of a study of cytotoxic CD8 clonotypes in ibrutinib-treated CLL. The data were produced by immunoSEQ multiplex PCR, yet TCRdb's version contains in-frame clones alone and is incomplete. The sample includes roughly 200,000 clones, approximately 72% seen only once; the top ten take about an eighth. This material consisted of PBMCs, taken after 24 months of ibrutinib treatment. These receptors were taken from a human donor with chronic lymphocytic leukemia. CDR3s include the opening cysteine and the closing phenylalanine or tryptophan. The D gene is left open where the match is weak. Size is stated for part of the rows, as once, few or many counts, or as a class when the clone is expanded.

d_gene: -
v_gene: TRBV11-2
j_gene: TRBJ1-1
abundance: -
CDR3aa: CASSLDRGGKNTEAFF
CDR3nt: TGTGCCAGCAGCTTAGATCGGGGAGGAAAGAACACTGAAGCTTTCTTT

d_gene: -
v_gene: TRBV19
j_gene: TRBJ1-1
abundance: -
CDR3aa: CASQGGTEAFF
CDR3nt: TGTGCCAGCCAAGGGGGCACTGAAGCTTTCTTT

d_gene: -
v_gene: TRBV6-1
j_gene: TRBJ2-7
abundance: -
CDR3aa: CASRQNREEPYEQYF
CDR3nt: TGTGCCAGCAGACAAAACAGAGAAGAACCCTACGAGCAGTACTTC

d_gene: TRBD1
v_gene: TRBV5-1
j_gene: TRBJ1-2
abundance: -
CDR3aa: CASSPRPAGQESYGYTF
CDR3nt: TGCGCCAGCAGCCCACGCCCCGCTGGACAGGAGTCCTATGGCTACACCTTC

d_gene: TRBD1
v_gene: TRBV5-4
j_gene: TRBJ2-1
abundance: few
CDR3aa: CASSATGWNEQFF
CDR3nt: TGTGCCAGCAGCGCGACAGGGTGGAATGAGCAGTTCTTC

d_gene: TRBD2
v_gene: TRBV11-3
j_gene: TRBJ2-3
abundance: few
CDR3aa: CASSGSGRPTDTQYF
CDR3nt: TGTGCCAGCAGCGGTAGCGGGAGGCCCACAGATACGCAGTATTTT

d_gene: -
v_gene: TRBV6-1
j_gene: TRBJ1-4
abundance: few
CDR3aa: CASSEVASTNEKLFF
CDR3nt: TGTGCCAGCAGTGAAGTCGCATCAACTAATGAAAAACTGTTTTTT

d_gene: TRBD1
v_gene: TRBV28
j_gene: TRBJ1-2
abundance: -
CDR3aa: CASSLLLTAQGARGYTF
CDR3nt: TGTGCCAGCAGTCTCCTTCTTACAGCACAGGGGGCACGGGGCTACACCTTC

d_gene: -
v_gene: TRBV7-5
j_gene: TRBJ1-5
abundance: -
CDR3aa: CVRSLAFMTQPQHF
CDR3nt: TGTGTCAGAAGCTTAGCATTTATGACGCAGCCCCAGCATTTT

d_gene: TRBD2
v_gene: TRBV7-2
j_gene: TRBJ2-1
abundance: -
CDR3aa: CASSETSGRYNEQFF
CDR3nt: TGTGCCAGCAGTGAGACTAGCGGGAGGTACAATGAGCAGTTCTTC

d_gene: TRBD2
v_gene: TRBV19
j_gene: TRBJ2-7
abundance: -
CDR3aa: CASSMGRGSDLYEQYF
CDR3nt: TGTGCCAGTAGTATGGGTCGCGGGAGTGATTTGTACGAGCAGTACTTC

d_gene: -
v_gene: TRBV19
j_gene: TRBJ1-2
abundance: few
CDR3aa: CASSILPQGYGYTF
CDR3nt: TGTGCCAGTAGTATCCTACCACAGGGCTATGGCTACACCTTC

d_gene: TRBD2
v_gene: TRBV4-1
j_gene: TRBJ2-7
abundance: -
CDR3aa: CASSRTMGLALYLTYEQYF
CDR3nt: TGCGCCAGCAGCCGAACAATGGGACTAGCTCTATACCTTACCTACGAGCAGTACTTC

d_gene: TRBD1
v_gene: TRBV11-3
j_gene: TRBJ2-7
abundance: -
CDR3aa: CASSQGQRPYEQYF
CDR3nt: TGTGCCAGCAGCCAGGGACAGAGACCCTACGAGCAGTACTTC

d_gene: -
v_gene: TRBV10-3
j_gene: TRBJ2-5
abundance: -
CDR3aa: CAISRARGEGLETQYF
CDR3nt: TGTGCCATCAGTCGGGCTAGGGGGGAGGGCTTGGAGACCCAGTACTTC

d_gene: -
v_gene: TRBV6-6
j_gene: TRBJ2-3
abundance: -
CDR3aa: CASTSRTTDTQYF
CDR3nt: TGTGCCAGCACCTCGAGGACCACAGATACGCAGTATTTT

d_gene: TRBD2
v_gene: TRBV9
j_gene: TRBJ2-1
abundance: once
CDR3aa: CASSSGRHNEQFF
CDR3nt: TGTGCCAGCAGTAGCGGGCGTCACAATGAGCAGTTCTTC

d_gene: -
v_gene: TRBV19
j_gene: TRBJ1-1
abundance: -
CDR3aa: CASSGAFGVEAFF
CDR3nt: TGTGCCAGTAGTGGGGCGTTTGGTGTTGAAGCTTTCTTT

d_gene: TRBD1
v_gene: TRBV30
j_gene: TRBJ2-7
abundance: -
CDR3aa: CAWSVLRGPYEQYF
CDR3nt: TGTGCCTGGAGTGTTCTGAGGGGGCCCTACGAGCAGTACTTC

d_gene: TRBD1
v_gene: TRBV9
j_gene: TRBJ1-1
abundance: once
CDR3aa: CASSAKGGDRENTEAFF
CDR3nt: TGTGCCAGCAGCGCCAAGGGTGGGGACAGGGAGAACACTGAAGCTTTCTTT

d_gene: -
v_gene: TRBV4-3
j_gene: TRBJ2-2
abundance: -
CDR3aa: CASSQQGRPTGELFF
CDR3nt: TGCGCCAGCAGCCAACAGGGGCGGCCCACCGGGGAGCTGTTTTTT

d_gene: -
v_gene: TRBV14
j_gene: TRBJ2-7
abundance: -
CDR3aa: CASSLNRDSYEQYF
CDR3nt: TGTGCCAGCAGCCTTAACAGGGATTCCTACGAGCAGTACTTC

d_gene: -
v_gene: TRBV5-4
j_gene: TRBJ2-3
abundance: few
CDR3aa: CASSLAASDTQYF
CDR3nt: TGTGCCAGCAGCTTGGCGGCCTCAGATACGCAGTATTTT

d_gene: -
v_gene: TRBV7-9
j_gene: TRBJ1-5
abundance: few
CDR3aa: CASSFARDQPQHF
CDR3nt: TGTGCCAGCAGCTTTGCTCGCGATCAGCCCCAGCATTTT

d_gene: -
v_gene: TRBV2
j_gene: TRBJ2-1
abundance: few
CDR3aa: CASSAGSPIYNEQFF
CDR3nt: TGTGCCAGCAGTGCCGGCAGCCCGATCTACAATGAGCAGTTCTTC

d_gene: -
v_gene: TRBV2
j_gene: TRBJ2-3
abundance: -
CDR3aa: CASSELEGTVGTQYF
CDR3nt: TGTGCCAGCAGTGAACTAGAAGGAACAGTCGGTACGCAGTATTTT

d_gene: -
v_gene: TRBV4-2
j_gene: TRBJ1-5
abundance: -
CDR3aa: CASSQEGFGNQPQHF
CDR3nt: TGTGCCAGCAGCCAAGAGGGTTTTGGCAATCAGCCCCAGCATTTT

d_gene: TRBD1
v_gene: TRBV7-2
j_gene: TRBJ1-1
abundance: -
CDR3aa: CASSLETGYVTEAFF
CDR3nt: TGTGCCAGCAGCTTGGAGACAGGGTACGTCACTGAAGCTTTCTTT

d_gene: TRBD1
v_gene: TRBV5-4
j_gene: TRBJ2-2
abundance: -
CDR3aa: CASSIDRANTGELFF
CDR3nt: TGTGCCAGCAGCATTGACAGGGCGAACACCGGGGAGCTGTTTTTT

d_gene: -
v_gene: TRBV7-3
j_gene: TRBJ1-5
abundance: -
CDR3aa: CASSLFPGNQPQHF
CDR3nt: TGTGCCAGCAGCTTATTCCCAGGAAATCAGCCCCAGCATTTT

d_gene: TRBD2
v_gene: TRBV7-6
j_gene: TRBJ2-1
abundance: -
CDR3aa: CASSLILGGGPNYNEQFF
CDR3nt: TGTGCCAGCAGCTTGATTTTGGGGGGAGGGCCGAATTACAATGAGCAGTTCTTC

d_gene: -
v_gene: TRBV4-3
j_gene: TRBJ1-3
abundance: -
CDR3aa: CASSQGVAGSGGNTIYF
CDR3nt: TGCGCCAGCAGCCAAGGAGTAGCTGGGAGTGGGGGAAACACCATATATTTT

d_gene: TRBD1
v_gene: TRBV9
j_gene: TRBJ1-4
abundance: once
CDR3aa: CASSRRTGGDTNEKLFF
CDR3nt: TGTGCCAGCAGCAGAAGGACAGGGGGGGATACTAATGAAAAACTGTTTTTT

d_gene: -
v_gene: TRBV5-1
j_gene: TRBJ2-7
abundance: -
CDR3aa: CASSTTPYEQYF
CDR3nt: TGCGCCAGCAGCACGACCCCCTACGAGCAGTACTTC

d_gene: TRBD2
v_gene: TRBV6-6
j_gene: TRBJ2-7
abundance: -
CDR3aa: CASSYSPSGNSYEQYF
CDR3nt: TGTGCCAGCAGTTACTCTCCTAGCGGGAACTCGTACGAGCAGTACTTC

d_gene: TRBD1
v_gene: TRBV29-1
j_gene: TRBJ1-2
abundance: -
CDR3aa: CSVRAIPGQGAVGYGYTF
CDR3nt: TGCAGCGTTAGGGCGATACCGGGACAGGGGGCAGTCGGCTATGGCTACACCTTC

d_gene: TRBD2
v_gene: TRBV6-5
j_gene: TRBJ2-1
abundance: -
CDR3aa: CASSYFGGSVYNEQFF
CDR3nt: TGTGCCAGCAGTTACTTTGGCGGGAGTGTCTACAATGAGCAGTTCTTC

d_gene: -
v_gene: TRBV5-1
j_gene: TRBJ2-7
abundance: few
CDR3aa: CASSLGTGAYEQYF
CDR3nt: TGCGCCAGCAGCTTGGGGACCGGTGCCTACGAGCAGTACTTC

d_gene: -
v_gene: TRBV21-1
j_gene: TRBJ1-5
abundance: -
CDR3aa: CASSKAGDRSNQPQHF
CDR3nt: TGTGCCAGCAGCAAAGCGGGTGACAGAAGCAATCAGCCCCAGCATTTT